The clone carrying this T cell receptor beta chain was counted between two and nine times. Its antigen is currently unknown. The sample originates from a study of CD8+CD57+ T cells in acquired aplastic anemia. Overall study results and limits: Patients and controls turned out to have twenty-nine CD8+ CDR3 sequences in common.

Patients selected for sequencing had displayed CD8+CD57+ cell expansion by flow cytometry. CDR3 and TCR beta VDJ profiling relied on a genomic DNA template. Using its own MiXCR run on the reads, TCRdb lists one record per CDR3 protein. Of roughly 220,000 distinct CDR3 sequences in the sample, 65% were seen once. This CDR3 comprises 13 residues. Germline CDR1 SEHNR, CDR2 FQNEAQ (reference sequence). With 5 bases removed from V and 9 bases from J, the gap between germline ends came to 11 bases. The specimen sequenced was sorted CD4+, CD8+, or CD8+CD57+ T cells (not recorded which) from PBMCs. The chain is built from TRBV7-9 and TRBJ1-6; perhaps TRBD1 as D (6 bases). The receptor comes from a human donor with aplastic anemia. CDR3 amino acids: CASSVDSFSPLHF. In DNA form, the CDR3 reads TGTGCCAGCAGCGTGGACAGCTTTTCACCCCTCCACTTT. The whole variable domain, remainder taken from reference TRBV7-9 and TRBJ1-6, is DTGVSQNPRHKITKRGQNVTFRCDPISEHNRLYWYRQTLGQGPEFLTYFQNEAQLEKSRLLSDRFSAERPKGSFSTLEIQRTEQGDSAMYLCASSVDSFSPLHFGNGTRLTVT.